This entry lists 17 T cell receptor beta chains sequenced from one sample in a study of T cells after yellow fever vaccination. TCRdb ran MiXCR on the 5' RACE reads and lists one entry per CDR3 protein. This sample yields about 85,000 distinct CDR3 sequences, of which roughly 15% are seen a single time; around 23% belongs to the top ten. The specimen was CD8+ T cells not binding an NS4B(214-222) dextramer, sorted from PBMCs, collected 20 to 25 days after the first yellow fever vaccination. These receptors were obtained from a man between 18 and 29 years old who received the YFV17D yellow fever vaccine.

There are a few counts of this clonotype. The chain couples TRBV4-2 to TRBJ2-6; a possible D gene is TRBD1 (6 bases). The CDR3 is 17 amino acids. Germline CDR1 LGHNA, CDR2 YNFKEQ. The ends were cut back, 4 bases at V and 0 bases at J, with 13 bases in the middle. The CDR3 region has the DNA TGTGCCAGCAGCCTCCTTCAGGGGAGCTCTGGGGCCAACGTCCTGACTTTC. This sequence encodes CASSLLQGSSGANVLTF.

The chain has TRBV11-2 and TRBJ2-6; D is ambiguous. The ends were cut back, 2 bases at V and 0 bases at J, with 14 bases in the middle. CDR1 is SGHAT and CDR2 is FQNNGV in the germline V gene. The CDR3 loop spans 18 amino acids. The CDR3: CASSLRQVVYSGANVLTF. The DNA of the CDR3 is TGTGCCAGCAGCTTAAGGCAGGTCGTTTACTCTGGGGCCAACGTCCTGACTTTC. Using reference TRBV11-2 and TRBJ2-6 for the parts outside the CDR3, the full variable domain is EAGVAQSPRYKIIEKRQSVAFWCNPISGHATLYWYQQILGQGPKLLIQFQNNGVVDDSQLPKDRFSAERLKGVDSTLKIQPAKLEDSAVYLCASSLRQVVYSGANVLTFGAGSRLTVL.

The V gene is TRBV7-8, the J gene TRBJ2-7; 9 nucleotides match TRBD1. Germline values: CDR1 SGHVS, CDR2 FQNEAQ. The CDR3 extends over 16 amino acids. Germline trimming cut 5 bases from V and 3 bases from J; bases unmatched to any gene: 11. The CDR3 DNA follows: TGTGCCAGCAGCCTGACCGGGACAGGGCTTTACTACGAGCAGTACTTC. Its translation: CASSLTGTGLYYEQYF.

The J gene is TRBJ2-5, the V gene TRBV12-2; the D call TRBD1 from the table was never checked on the DNA. TRBV12-2 is recorded as a pseudogene. The CDR3 has 14 amino acids. The CDR3 coding sequence is TGTGCAAGTCGCCGAGTTTGGGGGGGAGAGACCCAGTACTTC. Its protein product is CASRRVWGGETQYF.

The chain joins TRBV20-1 to TRBJ2-7; 7 nucleotides line up with TRBD1. Looked up from germline, CDR1 is DFQATT and CDR2 is SNEGSKA (reference sequence). Trimming took 4 bases from V and 2 from J; bases not matched to a gene: 8. There are 14 residues in the CDR3. CDR3 nucleotide sequence: TGCAGTGCTAAGGACAGGTGGAAACCCTACGAGCAGTACGTC. Translated, it gives CSAKDRWKPYEQYV.

In its sample, this clonotype was seen a few times. The chain is built from TRBV29-1 and TRBJ2-1; maybe TRBD1 (6 bases). The CDR3 runs to 12 residues. Trimming shortened V by 2 bases and J by 7 bases, and 9 bases separated the two germline ends. Looked up from germline, CDR1 is SQVTM and CDR2 is ANQGSEA. The CDR3 region has the DNA TGCAGCGTTGAACAGGACAGTAATGAGCAGTTCTTC. Protein: CSVEQDSNEQFF.

Only a few counts were recorded for this clonotype. The chain is built from TRBV12-3 or TRBV12-4 and TRBJ2-7; D gene uncertain. The CDR3 is made up of 11 amino acids. With 3 bases removed from V and 3 bases from J, the gap between germline ends came to 3 bases. The CDR3 coding sequence is TGTGCCAGCAGTTTCATCTACGAGCAGTACTTC. This gives the protein CASSFIYEQYF.

The chain links TRBV18 to TRBJ2-7; the match to TRBD1 covers 9 bases. Trimming cost V 4 bases and J 2 bases; bases outside gene matches: 3. The CDR3 sequence is 14 residues long. Germline CDR1 reads KGHSH; CDR2 reads LQKENI. CDR3 sequence reads: CASSRGDRAYEQYF. The DNA for the CDR3 is TGTGCCAGCTCACGGGGGGACAGGGCCTACGAGCAGTACTTC.

This chain joins TRBV20-1 and TRBJ1-1; TRBD1 matches at 8 bases. In germline, CDR1 is DFQATT, CDR2 SNEGSKA (reference sequence). The CDR3 spans 12 residues. CDR3 loop: CRAPGTGTEAFF. The CDR3 DNA reads TGCAGGGCCCCCGGGACAGGTACTGAAGCTTTCTTT.

This clonotype occurred a few times. This chain connects TRBV6-5 to TRBJ2-7; D not resolved. CDR3 length equals 14 residues. The germline V and J ends were trimmed by 5 bases and 1 base, with 12 bases remaining between them. The germline gives CDR1 MNHEY, CDR2 SVGAGI. CDR3 bases: TGTGCCAGCAGTCCCTCAGACTCTTCCTACGAGCAGTACGTC. Translation gives CASSPSDSSYEQYV.

This clonotype was counted a few times. Here the CDR3 reads CASSSQGPGANVLTF. The CDR3, as DNA: TGCGCCAGCAGCTCTCAGGGCCCTGGGGCCAACGTCCTGACTTTC. This rearrangement joins TRBV5-1 to TRBJ2-6; possible D gene TRBD1, 5 bases. Germline CDR1 reads SGHRS; CDR2 reads YFSETQ. CDR3 length: 15 residues. V lost 3 bases to trimming and J lost 2 bases, with 9 bases between them.

The chain combines TRBV7-6 with TRBJ2-6; no clear D. Germline CDR1 reads SGHVS; CDR2 reads FNYEAQ. CDR3 length: 16 residues. The V and J ends lost 4 bases and 0 bases respectively, with 10 bases between them. CDR3 sequence (DNA): TGTGCCAGCAGCTCCATGAAAGGCTCTGGGGCCAACGTCCTGACTTTC. Protein product: CASSSMKGSGANVLTF. Using reference TRBV7-6 and TRBJ2-6 for the parts outside the CDR3, the full variable domain is GAGVSQSPRYKVTKRGQDVALRCDPISGHVSLYWYRQALGQGPEFLTYFNYEAQQDKSGLPNDRFSAERPEGSISTLTIQRTEQRDSAMYRCASSSMKGSGANVLTFGAGSRLTVL.

This clonotype was observed many times. J is TRBJ2-1 and V is TRBV5-1; D gene unclear. CDR1 and CDR2 (germline): SGHRS, YFSETQ. This CDR3 region has 14 residues. V lost 2 bases to trimming and J lost 0 bases, with 6 bases between them. DNA for the CDR3: TGCGCCAGCAGCTTTGAAAGCTCCTACAATGAGCAGTTCTTC. Its translation: CASSFESSYNEQFF.

The chain is built from TRBV11-2 and TRBJ2-3; 7 nucleotides line up with TRBD2. J gave up 2 bases and V 5 bases, and 10 bases lay outside the gene matches. Germline V gene sequence: CDR1 SGHAT, CDR2 FQNNGV. The CDR3 extends over 16 amino acids. CDR3 region: CASSRTSAGYTDTQYF. The CDR3 region has the DNA TGTGCCAGCAGCCGCACTAGCGCCGGGTACACAGATACGCAGTATTTT.

This clonotype was observed a handful of times. The chain has TRBV24-1 and TRBJ2-2; D is unresolved. The V gene's germline CDR1 is KGHDR and CDR2 SFDVKD. Between the trimmed V and J ends, which lost 6 bases and 5 bases, there was a span of 15 bases. The CDR3 runs to 15 residues. CDR3 amino acids: CATSNDPRTTGELFF. The CDR3 DNA is TGTGCCACCAGTAACGACCCCAGGACGACCGGGGAGCTGTTTTTT.

The V call is TRBV7-2, the J call TRBJ2-1; D possibly matches TRBD1 or TRBD2 (6 bases each). V lost 5 bases to trimming and J lost 8 bases, with 19 bases between them. Germline V CDR1 and CDR2: SGHTA, FQGNSA. There are 15 residues in the CDR3. The CDR3 region has the DNA TGTGCCAGCAGCCCGGCGTGGGGGGCTCTGGATGAGCAGTTCTTC. It is translated as CASSPAWGALDEQFF.

The chain uses TRBV5-1 and TRBJ2-1, with 14 bases fitting TRBD2. Looked up from germline, CDR1 is SGHRS and CDR2 is YFSETQ. The CDR3 covers 17 residues. J lost 1 base, V lost 3 bases, and 3 bases had no gene match. CDR3 sequence reads: CASSSGLAGVSYNEQFF. Written as DNA, the CDR3 is TGCGCCAGCAGCTCGGGACTAGCGGGGGTTTCCTACAATGAGCAGTTCTTC.